The next 6 T cell receptor beta chains were all read from a single sample in a study of healthy donors' naive CD4 and CD8 T cells. TCR libraries were built from approximately 520 ng of total RNA by linear amplification. In TCRdb, the reads were re-called with MiXCR into one record per CDR3 protein. There are approximately 180,000 distinct CDR3 sequences in the sample; 65% to 80% occur only once, and about 2.3% lies in the top ten. The material sequenced was naive CD4+ and CD8+ T cells sorted from blood, pooled from several donors. Receptor source: a pool of human donors in good health; the sample pools cells from several healthy donors.

This sequence joins TRBV6-5 and TRBJ1-5, with a tentative D call TRBD1 (5 bases). Looked up from germline, CDR1 is MNHEY and CDR2 is SVGAGI. Trimming removed 0 bases at V and 4 bases at J, with 10 bases between. CDR3 length: 15 amino acids. The chain's CDR3 is CASSYSWGTNQPQHF. The CDR3 DNA sequence: TGTGCCAGCAGTTACTCGTGGGGGACTAATCAGCCCCAGCATTTT.

The chain is built from TRBV12-3 or TRBV12-4 and TRBJ2-1, with TRBD1 matching 7 bases. The V and J ends lost 6 bases and 7 bases, in that order; junction bases with no gene match: 12. The CDR3 runs 15 residues. CDR3 bases: TGTGCCAGCAGCCACGGGACAGTTAGGGTAAATGAGCAGTTCTTC. Its translation is CASSHGTVRVNEQFF.

This clonotype was found a few times. This chain links TRBV20-1 with TRBJ2-1; 9 bases agree with TRBD1. The CDR3 is 15 amino acids. V shed 3 bases, J shed 0 bases, and the junction held 3 bases outside the gene matches. CDR1 DFQATT and CDR2 SNEGSKA come from the germline V gene (reference sequence). In DNA, the CDR3 is TGCAGTGCTAGGCGGGACAGGGCCTCCTACAATGAGCAGTTCTTC. Protein sequence: CSARRDRASYNEQFF.

The J gene is TRBJ1-1, the V gene TRBV4-2; D call uncertain. Germline V CDR1 and CDR2: LGHNA, YNFKEQ. This CDR3 region has 15 residues. The V gene lost 4 bases and the J gene lost 4 bases, with 16 bases spanning the gap. CDR3: CASSPYGDGSTEAFF. CDR3 bases: TGTGCCAGCAGCCCCTATGGTGACGGGAGCACTGAAGCTTTCTTT.

The chain couples TRBV30 to TRBJ2-5; possibly TRBD1 or TRBD2 for D (5 bases each). Trimming left V 0 bases short and J 1 base short, with 9 bases between. The CDR3 loop spans 14 amino acids. Germline CDR1 is GTSNPN and CDR2 is SVGIG (reference sequence). The CDR3 nucleotides read TGTGCCTGGAGTGTTATAGGGACCCAAGAGACCCAGTACTTC. This encodes CAWSVIGTQETQYF.

This chain connects TRBV29-1 to TRBJ2-5, with D unresolved. CDR3 length equals 12 residues. The germline gives CDR1 SQVTM, CDR2 ANQGSEA. V gave up 3 bases and J gave up 2 bases, with 7 bases separating them. CDR3 DNA sequence: TGCAGCGTTGATCAGGCTCAAGAGACCCAGTACTTC. It translates to CSVDQAQETQYF.